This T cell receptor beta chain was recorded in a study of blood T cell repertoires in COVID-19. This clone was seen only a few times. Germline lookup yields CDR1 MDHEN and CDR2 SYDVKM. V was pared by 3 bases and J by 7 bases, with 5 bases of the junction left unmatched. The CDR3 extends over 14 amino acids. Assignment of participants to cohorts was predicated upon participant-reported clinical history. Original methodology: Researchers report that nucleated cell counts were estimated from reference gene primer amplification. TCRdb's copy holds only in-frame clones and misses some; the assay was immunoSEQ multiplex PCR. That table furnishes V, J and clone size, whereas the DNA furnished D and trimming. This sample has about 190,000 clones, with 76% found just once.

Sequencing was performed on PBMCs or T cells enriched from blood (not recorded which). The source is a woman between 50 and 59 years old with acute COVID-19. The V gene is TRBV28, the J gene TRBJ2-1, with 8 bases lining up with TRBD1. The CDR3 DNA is TGTGCCAGCAGTTTGGGACAGGCCCCAAATGAGCAGTTCTTC. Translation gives CASSLGQAPNEQFF.